This T cell receptor beta chain emerged from a study of T cell clones after liver transplantation. Turning to the study itself: A pre-transplant mixed lymphocyte reaction with TCRbeta sequencing defined graft-donor-reactive clones followed in post-transplant blood. Until 12-24 months post-transplant, subjects got standard immunosuppression and no induction. Draws occurred before transplant, before withdrawal, and after complete or failed withdrawal. Study-level findings and limits: In two subjects, few donor cells limited the measurable donor-reactive repertoire.

J was trimmed by 5 bases and V by 5 bases; bases with no gene match: 9. The CDR3 is made up of 15 amino acids. Looked up from germline, CDR1 is MDHEN and CDR2 is SYDVKM. Profiled with immunoSEQ multiplex PCR; TCRdb holds only in-frame clones, not every one. In the table there are around 120,000 clones, 90% of which are singletons. As concerns this clone: Its specificity is not known.

Sequencing used CD4+ T cells from blood, obtained 12 months after liver transplant. This clonotype originated in a human patient who received a liver transplant. Part of the T cell pool may stem from the graft donor. The chain uses TRBV28 and TRBJ2-5; 9 bases agree with TRBD2. CDR3 region: CASSPFAGGGETQYF. The DNA for the CDR3 is TGTGCCAGCAGTCCTTTTGCGGGAGGGGGGGAGACCCAGTACTTC.